The source of this T cell receptor beta chain is a study of CD8 T cells in ankylosing spondylitis. In the case of this clonotype: Its antigen is not known.

Regarding the study as a whole: Seemingly distinctive of ankylosing spondylitis blood was a TCR beta motif formed by eight highly homologous variants.

TCRdb analysed the 5' RACE reads with MiXCR anew, one entry per CDR3 protein. The table lists about 450,000 distinct CDR3 sequences, 20% to 30% of them singletons. This CDR3 comprises 19 residues. Germline CDR1 is MGHRA and CDR2 is YSYEKL. Trimming removed 4 bases from V and 1 base from J; junction bases left unmatched: 9. This clonotype was sampled from a male donor with ankylosing spondylitis. The chain uses TRBV4-1 and TRBJ2-1; 14 bases fit TRBD2. The sample consisted of blood, either unsorted or a sorted T cell fraction (not recorded which). The CDR3 here is CASSPLGTSGSSSYNEQFF. In DNA form, the CDR3 reads TGCGCCAGCAGCCCCCTGGGGACTAGCGGGAGTAGTTCCTACAATGAGCAGTTCTTC.